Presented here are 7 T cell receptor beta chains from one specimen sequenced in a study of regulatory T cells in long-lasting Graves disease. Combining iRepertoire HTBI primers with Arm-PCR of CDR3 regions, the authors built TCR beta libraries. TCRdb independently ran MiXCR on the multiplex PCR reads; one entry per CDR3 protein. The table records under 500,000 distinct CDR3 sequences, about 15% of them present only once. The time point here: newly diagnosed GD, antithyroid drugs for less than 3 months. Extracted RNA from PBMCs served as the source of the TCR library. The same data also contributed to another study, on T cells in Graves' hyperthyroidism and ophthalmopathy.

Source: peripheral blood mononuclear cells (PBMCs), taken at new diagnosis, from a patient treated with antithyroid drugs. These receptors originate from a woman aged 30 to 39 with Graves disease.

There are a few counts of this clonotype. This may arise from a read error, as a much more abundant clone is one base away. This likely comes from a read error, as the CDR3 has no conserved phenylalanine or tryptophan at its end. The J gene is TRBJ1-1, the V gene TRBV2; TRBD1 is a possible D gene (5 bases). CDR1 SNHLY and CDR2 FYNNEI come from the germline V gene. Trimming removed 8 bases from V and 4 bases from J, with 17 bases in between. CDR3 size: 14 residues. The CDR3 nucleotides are TGTGCCAGCCAGCTTCGAAGGGGAAGCACTGAAGCTTTCTCT. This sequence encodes CASQLRRGSTEAFS.

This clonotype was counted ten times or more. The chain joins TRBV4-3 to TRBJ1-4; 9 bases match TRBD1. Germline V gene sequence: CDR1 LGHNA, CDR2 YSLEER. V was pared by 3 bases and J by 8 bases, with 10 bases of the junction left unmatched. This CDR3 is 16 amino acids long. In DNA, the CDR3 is TGCGCCAGCAGCCATCTTGTAGGACAGGGGTGGGAAAAACTGTTTTTT. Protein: CASSHLVGQGWEKLFF.

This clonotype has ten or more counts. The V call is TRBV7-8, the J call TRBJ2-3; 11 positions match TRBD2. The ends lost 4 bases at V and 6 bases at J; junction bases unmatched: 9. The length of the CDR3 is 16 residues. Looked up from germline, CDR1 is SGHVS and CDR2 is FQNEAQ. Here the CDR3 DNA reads TGTGCCAGCAGCTCATTCCGACTAGCGGGGAAGGATACGCAGTATTTT. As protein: CASSSFRLAGKDTQYF.

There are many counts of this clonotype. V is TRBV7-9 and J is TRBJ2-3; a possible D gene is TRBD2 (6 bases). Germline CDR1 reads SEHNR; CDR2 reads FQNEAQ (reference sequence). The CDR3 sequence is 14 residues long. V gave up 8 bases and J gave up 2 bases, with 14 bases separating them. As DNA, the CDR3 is TGTGCCAGCGGTGCTAGCGATTTCACAGATACGCAGTATTTT. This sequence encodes CASGASDFTDTQYF.

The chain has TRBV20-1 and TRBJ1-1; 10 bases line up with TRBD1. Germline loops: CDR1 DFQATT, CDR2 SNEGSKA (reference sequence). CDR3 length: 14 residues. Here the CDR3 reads CNPGTGEVDTEAFF. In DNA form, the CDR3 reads TGCAACCCCGGGACAGGGGAGGTGGACACTGAAGCTTTCTTT.

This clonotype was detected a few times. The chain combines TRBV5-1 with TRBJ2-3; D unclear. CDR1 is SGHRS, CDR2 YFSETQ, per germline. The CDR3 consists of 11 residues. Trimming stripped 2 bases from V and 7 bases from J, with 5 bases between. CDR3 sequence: CASSFTNTQYF. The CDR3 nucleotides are TGCGCCAGCAGCTTCACGAATACGCAGTATTTT.

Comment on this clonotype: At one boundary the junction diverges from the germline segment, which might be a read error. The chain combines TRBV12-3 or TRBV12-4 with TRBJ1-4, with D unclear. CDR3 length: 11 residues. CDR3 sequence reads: CASSFNEKPFF. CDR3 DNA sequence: TGTGCCAGCAGTTTCAATGAAAAACCGTTTTTT.